This entry lists 11 T cell receptor beta chains sequenced from one sample in a study of cytotoxic CD8 clonotypes in ibrutinib-treated CLL. Sequencing used immunoSEQ multiplex PCR; TCRdb keeps in-frame clones, though not all of them. This sample has some 140,000 clones, with around 90% found just once. Sequencing used PBMCs, obtained after 12 months of ibrutinib treatment. These receptors were obtained from a human donor with chronic lymphocytic leukemia.

V is TRBV4-3 and J is TRBJ2-1, with D possibly matching TRBD2 (6 bases). This CDR3 is built from 14 residues. Germline V lookup: CDR1 LGHNA, CDR2 YSLEER. V lost 0 bases, J lost 8 bases, and 11 bases lay in between. The chain's CDR3 is CASSQDSGRHEQFF. CDR3 nucleotide sequence: TGCGCCAGCAGCCAAGATTCAGGGAGGCATGAGCAGTTCTTC.

This chain uses TRBV10-3 with TRBJ2-3; 10 bases align to TRBD1. Germline V lookup: CDR1 ENHRY, CDR2 SYGVKD. This CDR3 region has 16 residues. With 0 bases clipped from V and 5 bases from J, the junction kept 5 bases outside the gene matches. The CDR3 nucleotides read TGTGCCATCAGTGAGTCCGGGACAGGGGAAGGAGATACGCAGTATTTT. Protein sequence: CAISESGTGEGDTQYF.

The chain joins TRBV11-1 to TRBJ2-7; the D gene is possibly TRBD2 (6 bases). This CDR3 comprises 14 residues. V shed 5 bases and J shed 3 bases, with 14 bases lying between them. Per germline, CDR1 SGHAT and CDR2 FQDESV (reference sequence). CDR3 bases: TGTGCCAGCAGCCTGGGGACCGGGAGCTACGAGCAGTACTTC. Encoded protein: CASSLGTGSYEQYF.

The chain is built from TRBV9 and TRBJ1-3; D is possibly TRBD1 (6 bases). CDR1 is SGDLS, CDR2 YYNGEE, per germline. The CDR3 runs to 15 residues. The ends were cut back, 3 bases at V and 4 bases at J, with 14 bases in the middle. The CDR3 reads CASSEGQRVGNTIYF. The CDR3 DNA follows: TGTGCCAGCAGCGAGGGACAACGGGTCGGAAACACCATATATTTT.

The table lists this clone with a few counts. This chain uses TRBV4-1 with TRBJ1-5, with 12 bases lining up with TRBD1. The germline CDR1 and CDR2 sequences are MGHRA and YSYEKL. The CDR3 runs 18 residues. V shed 1 base and J 7 bases; nucleotides not matched to a gene: 11. The CDR3 region is CASSQGIPGQGARQPQHF. DNA of the CDR3: TGCGCCAGCAGCCAAGGTATCCCGGGACAGGGGGCTCGGCAGCCCCAGCATTTT.

This chain joins TRBV4-3 and TRBJ2-7, with 9 bases aligning to TRBD1. The CDR3 has 18 residues. Germline-derived CDR1 and CDR2 are LGHNA and YSLEER. J gave up 0 bases and V 4 bases, and 13 bases lay outside the gene matches. This chain's CDR3 is CASSRSHTQGASSYEQYF. The CDR3 bases are TGCGCCAGCAGCCGCTCCCACACACAGGGGGCTAGCTCCTACGAGCAGTACTTC.

This clone occurred once. The chain couples TRBV6-5 to TRBJ2-5; the D gene is possibly TRBD2 (6 bases). Trimming shortened V by 2 bases and J by 5 bases, and 12 bases separated the two germline ends. Per germline, CDR1 MNHEY and CDR2 SVGAGI. The CDR3 has 14 residues. CDR3 in amino acids: CASSYGSAGETQYF. DNA for the CDR3: TGTGCCAGCAGTTACGGGTCGGCGGGGGAGACCCAGTACTTC.

About this clone: The junction differs from germline at one of its ends, possibly a read error. V and J are TRBV7-7 and TRBJ2-1; 7 bases fit TRBD1. Germline assignment: CDR1 SSHAT and CDR2 FNYEAQ (reference sequence). The CDR3 totals 16 residues. CDR3 nucleotide sequence: TGTGCTAGCAGCTTAGACGTGGCCAGGGGGTACAATGAGCAGTTCTTC. It is translated as CASSLDVARGYNEQFF.

This rearrangement joins TRBV28 to TRBJ2-5; 7 nucleotides line up with TRBD2. The CDR3 spans 13 residues. V shed 8 bases, J shed 5 bases, and the junction held 8 bases outside the gene matches. Germline V gives CDR1 MDHEN, CDR2 SYDVKM. CDR3 sequence: CASLRGVGETQYF. CDR3 coding DNA: TGTGCCAGCCTCCGGGGGGTCGGGGAGACCCAGTACTTC.

The V call is TRBV19, the J call TRBJ2-5, with a possible D match to TRBD1 (5 bases). Germline V gene data show CDR1 as LNHDA and CDR2 as SQIVND (reference sequence). V was pared by 6 bases and J by 4 bases, with 12 bases between. The CDR3 totals 13 residues. CDR3 bases: TGTGCCAGTAGCCCAGGGTCTTTAGAGACCCAGTACTTC. Its translation: CASSPGSLETQYF.

The chain joins TRBV19 to TRBJ2-5, with 9 positions matching TRBD2. Germline CDR1 reads LNHDA; CDR2 reads SQIVND (reference sequence). The CDR3 has 16 amino acids. V shed 5 bases, J shed 1 base, and the junction held 8 bases outside the gene matches. In nucleotides, the CDR3 is TGTGCCAGTAGTCTTAGCGGGAGCGGACCCCAAGAGACCCAGTACTTC. Residues: CASSLSGSGPQETQYF.